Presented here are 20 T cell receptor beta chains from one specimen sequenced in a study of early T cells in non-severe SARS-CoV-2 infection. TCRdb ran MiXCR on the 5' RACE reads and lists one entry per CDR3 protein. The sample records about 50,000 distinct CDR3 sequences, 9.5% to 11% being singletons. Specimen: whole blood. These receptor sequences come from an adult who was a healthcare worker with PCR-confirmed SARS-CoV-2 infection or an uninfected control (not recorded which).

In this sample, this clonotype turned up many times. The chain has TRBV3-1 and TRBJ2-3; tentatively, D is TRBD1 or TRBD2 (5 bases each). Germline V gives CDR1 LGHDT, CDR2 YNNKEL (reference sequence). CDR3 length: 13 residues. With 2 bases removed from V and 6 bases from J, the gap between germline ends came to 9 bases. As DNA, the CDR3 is TGTGCCAGCAGCCAACTGGGGGAGGATACGCAGTATTTT. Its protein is CASSQLGEDTQYF.

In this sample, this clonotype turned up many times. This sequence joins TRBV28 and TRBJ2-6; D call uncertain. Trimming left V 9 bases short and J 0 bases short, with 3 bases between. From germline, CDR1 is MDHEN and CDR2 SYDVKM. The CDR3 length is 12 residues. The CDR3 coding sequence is TGTGCCAGTAACTCTGGGGCCAACGTCCTGACTTTC. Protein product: CASNSGANVLTF.

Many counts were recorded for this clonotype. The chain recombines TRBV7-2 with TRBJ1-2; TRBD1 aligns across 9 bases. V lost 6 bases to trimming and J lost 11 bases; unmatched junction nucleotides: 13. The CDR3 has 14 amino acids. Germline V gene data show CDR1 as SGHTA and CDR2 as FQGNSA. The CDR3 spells CASSSSFVTGGYTF. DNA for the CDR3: TGTGCCAGCAGTTCCTCGTTCGTGACAGGGGGTTACACCTTC.

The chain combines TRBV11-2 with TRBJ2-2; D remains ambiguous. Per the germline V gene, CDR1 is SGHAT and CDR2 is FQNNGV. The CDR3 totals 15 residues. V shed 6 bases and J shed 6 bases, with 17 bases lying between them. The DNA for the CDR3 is TGTGCCAGCAGTTCGATCAGGAAGTCTTCCGGGGAGCTGTTTTTT. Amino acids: CASSSIRKSSGELFF.

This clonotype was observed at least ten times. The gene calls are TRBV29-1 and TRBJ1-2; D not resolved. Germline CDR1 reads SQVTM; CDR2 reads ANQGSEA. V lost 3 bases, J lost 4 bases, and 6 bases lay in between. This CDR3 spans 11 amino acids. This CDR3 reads CSVEYFYGYTF. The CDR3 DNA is TGCAGCGTTGAGTATTTCTATGGCTACACCTTC.

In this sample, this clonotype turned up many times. The DNA of the CDR3 is TGTGCCAGCAGCCCGAGGCCTGGGCACACTGAAGCTTTCTTT. Its protein is CASSPRPGHTEAFF. This chain joins TRBV7-9 and TRBJ1-1; D gene ambiguous. V was trimmed by 5 bases and J by 3 bases, leaving 13 bases between them. CDR3 length equals 14 residues. The germline gives CDR1 SEHNR, CDR2 FQNEAQ (reference sequence).

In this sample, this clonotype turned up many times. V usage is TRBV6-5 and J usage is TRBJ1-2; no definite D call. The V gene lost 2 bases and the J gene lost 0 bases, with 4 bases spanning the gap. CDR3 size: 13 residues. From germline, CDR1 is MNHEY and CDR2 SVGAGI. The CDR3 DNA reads TGTGCCAGCAGTTACAAACCTAACTATGGCTACACCTTC. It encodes CASSYKPNYGYTF.

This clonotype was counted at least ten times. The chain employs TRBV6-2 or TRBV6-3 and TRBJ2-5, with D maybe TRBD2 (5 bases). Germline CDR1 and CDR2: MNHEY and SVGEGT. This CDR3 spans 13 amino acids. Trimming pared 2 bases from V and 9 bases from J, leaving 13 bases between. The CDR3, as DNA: TGTGCCAGCAGTTACGGAGGCTTTGCGGCCCAGTACTTC. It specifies CASSYGGFAAQYF.

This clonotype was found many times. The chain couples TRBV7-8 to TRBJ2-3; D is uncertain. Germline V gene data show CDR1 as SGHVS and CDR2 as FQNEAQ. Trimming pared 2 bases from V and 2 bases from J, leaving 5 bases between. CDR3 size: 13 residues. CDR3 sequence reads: CASSLRDTDTQYF. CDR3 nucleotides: TGTGCCAGCAGCTTAAGGGACACAGATACGCAGTATTTT. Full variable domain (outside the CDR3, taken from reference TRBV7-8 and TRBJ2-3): GAGVSQSPRYKVAKRGQDVALRCDPISGHVSLFWYQQALGQGPEFLTYFQNEAQLDKSGLPSDRFFAERPEGSVSTLKIQRTQQEDSAVYLCASSLRDTDTQYFGPGTRLTVL.

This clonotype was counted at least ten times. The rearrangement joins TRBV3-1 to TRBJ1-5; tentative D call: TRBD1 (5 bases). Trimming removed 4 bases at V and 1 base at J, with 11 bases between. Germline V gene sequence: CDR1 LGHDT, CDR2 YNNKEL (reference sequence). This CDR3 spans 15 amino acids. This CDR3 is CASSLGRTSNQPQHF. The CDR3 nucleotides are TGTGCCAGCAGCCTCGGACGGACAAGCAATCAGCCCCAGCATTTT.

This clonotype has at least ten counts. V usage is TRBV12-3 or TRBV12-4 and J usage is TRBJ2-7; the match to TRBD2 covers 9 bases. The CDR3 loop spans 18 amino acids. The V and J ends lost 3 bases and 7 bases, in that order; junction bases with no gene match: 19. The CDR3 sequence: CASSFWREGLLSMGEQYF. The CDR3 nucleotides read TGTGCCAGCAGTTTCTGGCGGGAGGGCCTCCTTAGTATGGGGGAGCAGTACTTC.

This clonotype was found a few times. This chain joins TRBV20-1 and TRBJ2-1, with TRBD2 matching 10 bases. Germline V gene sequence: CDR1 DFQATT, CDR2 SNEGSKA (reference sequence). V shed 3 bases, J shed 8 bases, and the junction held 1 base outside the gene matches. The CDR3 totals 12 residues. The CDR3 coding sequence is TGCAGTGCTAGTCTAGCGGGAGATGAGCAGTTCTTC. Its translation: CSASLAGDEQFF.

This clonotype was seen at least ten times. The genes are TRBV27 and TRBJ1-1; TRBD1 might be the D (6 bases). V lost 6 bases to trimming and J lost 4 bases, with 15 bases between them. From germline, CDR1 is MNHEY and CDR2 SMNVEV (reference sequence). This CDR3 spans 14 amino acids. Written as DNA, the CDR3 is TGTGCCAGCAGCCTACTTGAGGGGGTCACTGAAGCTTTCTTT. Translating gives CASSLLEGVTEAFF.

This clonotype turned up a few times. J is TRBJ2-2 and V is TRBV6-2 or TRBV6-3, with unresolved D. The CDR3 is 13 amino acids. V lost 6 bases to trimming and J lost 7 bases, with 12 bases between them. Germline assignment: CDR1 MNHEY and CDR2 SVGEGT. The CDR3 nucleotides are TGTGCCAGCAGCCAGACCGTGTACGGGGAGCTGTTTTTT. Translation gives CASSQTVYGELFF.

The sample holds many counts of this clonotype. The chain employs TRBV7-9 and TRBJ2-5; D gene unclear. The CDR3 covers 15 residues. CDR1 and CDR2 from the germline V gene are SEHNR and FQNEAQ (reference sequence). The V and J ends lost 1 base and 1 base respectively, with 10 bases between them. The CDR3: CASSLGMDSQETQYF. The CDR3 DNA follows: TGTGCCAGCAGCTTAGGCATGGATTCCCAAGAGACCCAGTACTTC.

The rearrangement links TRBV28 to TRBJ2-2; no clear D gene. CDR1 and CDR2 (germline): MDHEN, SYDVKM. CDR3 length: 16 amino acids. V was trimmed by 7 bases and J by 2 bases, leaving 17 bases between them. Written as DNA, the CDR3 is TGTGCCAGCACCCCACATCCGACATTTAACACCGGGGAGCTGTTTTTT. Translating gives CASTPHPTFNTGELFF. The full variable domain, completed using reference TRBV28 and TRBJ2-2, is DVKVTQSSRYLVKRTGEKVFLECVQDMDHENMFWYRQDPGLGLRLIYFSYDVKMKEKGDIPEGYSVSREKKERFSLILESASTNQTSMYLCASTPHPTFNTGELFFGEGSRLTVL.

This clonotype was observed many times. The CDR3 reads CASSSGQGYQPQHF. CDR3 nucleotides: TGTGCCAGCAGTTCGGGACAGGGATATCAGCCCCAGCATTTT. The chain combines TRBV6-2 or TRBV6-3 with TRBJ1-5; 9 nucleotides align to TRBD1. This CDR3 region has 14 residues. Germline V gene sequence: CDR1 MNHEY, CDR2 SVGEGT. V shed 4 bases, J shed 5 bases, and the junction held 3 bases outside the gene matches.

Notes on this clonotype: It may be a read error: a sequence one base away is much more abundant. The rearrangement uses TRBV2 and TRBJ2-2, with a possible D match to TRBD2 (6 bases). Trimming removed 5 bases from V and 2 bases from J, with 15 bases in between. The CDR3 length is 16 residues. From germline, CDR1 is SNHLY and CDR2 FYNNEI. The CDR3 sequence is CASSRQRLGNTGELFF. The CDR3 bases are TGTGCCAGCAGTCGACAGAGACTAGGAAACACCGGGGAGCTGTTTTTT.

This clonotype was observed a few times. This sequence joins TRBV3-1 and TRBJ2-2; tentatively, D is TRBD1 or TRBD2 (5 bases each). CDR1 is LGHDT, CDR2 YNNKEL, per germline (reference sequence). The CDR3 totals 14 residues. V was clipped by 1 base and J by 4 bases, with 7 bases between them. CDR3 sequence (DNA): TGTGCCAGCAGCCAAGTCGGGGCCACCGGGGAGCTGTTTTTT. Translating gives CASSQVGATGELFF.

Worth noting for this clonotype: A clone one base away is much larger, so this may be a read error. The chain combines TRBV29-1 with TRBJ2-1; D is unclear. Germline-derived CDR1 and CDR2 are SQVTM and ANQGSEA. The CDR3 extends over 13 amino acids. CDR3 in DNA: TGCAGCGTAGGGAACAGCCCCTACATTGAGCAGTTCTTC. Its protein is CSVGNSPYIEQFF.